This T cell receptor (beta chain) originates from a study of regulatory T cells in long-lasting Graves disease. TCR beta libraries were built with iRepertoire HTBI primers and Arm-PCR of CDR3 regions. Study processing details: Looking across samples, the authors found some 67 TRBV and fewer than 15 TRBJ segments. Via MiXCR, TCRdb re-called the multiplex PCR reads, giving one row per CDR3 protein. What appears here as the V and J calls and clone size reflects TCRdb's work, not the paper's. The table lists around 460,000 distinct CDR3 sequences, around 15% of them singletons. The study's findings and limits: Persistent Graves' patients showed a TCR diversity that was lower than that of newly diagnosed ones.

In the case of this clonotype: Its antigen is not identified.

This CDR3 region has 14 residues. Germline CDR1 LGHDT, CDR2 YNNKEL (reference sequence). The germline V and J ends were trimmed by 4 bases and 6 bases, with 14 bases remaining between them. Described time point: newly diagnosed GD, antithyroid drugs for less than 3 months. PBMC RNA served as the TCR library source. This sample was shared with a second study, whose subject was T cells in Graves' hyperthyroidism and ophthalmopathy.

The receptor was isolated from a woman aged 45-60 years with Graves disease. The sample in question was peripheral blood mononuclear cells (PBMCs), obtained at new diagnosis, from a patient treated with antithyroid drugs. The gene calls are TRBV3-1 and TRBJ2-3, with D perhaps being TRBD1 or TRBD2 (5 bases each). DNA of the CDR3: TGTGCCAGCAGCCGCAGGGACCCCTCCGATACGCAGTATTTT. Translating it yields CASSRRDPSDTQYF.